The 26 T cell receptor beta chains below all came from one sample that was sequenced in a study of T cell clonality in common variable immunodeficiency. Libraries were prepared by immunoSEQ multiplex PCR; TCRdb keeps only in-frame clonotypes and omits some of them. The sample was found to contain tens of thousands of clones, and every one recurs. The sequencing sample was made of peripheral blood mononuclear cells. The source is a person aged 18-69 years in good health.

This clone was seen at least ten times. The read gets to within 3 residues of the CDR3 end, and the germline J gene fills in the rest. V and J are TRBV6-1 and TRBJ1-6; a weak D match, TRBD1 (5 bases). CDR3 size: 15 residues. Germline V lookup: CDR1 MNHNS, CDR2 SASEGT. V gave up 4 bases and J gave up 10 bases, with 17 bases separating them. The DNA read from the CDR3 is TGTGCCAGCAGTGGACGGCGGGGCGTGGAATCACCC. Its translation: CASSGRRGVESP. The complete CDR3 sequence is CASSGRRGVESPLHF.

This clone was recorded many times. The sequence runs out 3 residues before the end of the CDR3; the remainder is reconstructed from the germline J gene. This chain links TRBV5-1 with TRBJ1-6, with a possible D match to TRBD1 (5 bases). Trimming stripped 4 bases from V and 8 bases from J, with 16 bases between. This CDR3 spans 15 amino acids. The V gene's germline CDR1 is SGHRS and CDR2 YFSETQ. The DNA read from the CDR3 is TGCGCCAGCAGCGTGGACATTAGCGGTGATTCACCC. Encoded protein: CASSVDISGDSP. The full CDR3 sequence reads CASSVDISGDSPLHF.

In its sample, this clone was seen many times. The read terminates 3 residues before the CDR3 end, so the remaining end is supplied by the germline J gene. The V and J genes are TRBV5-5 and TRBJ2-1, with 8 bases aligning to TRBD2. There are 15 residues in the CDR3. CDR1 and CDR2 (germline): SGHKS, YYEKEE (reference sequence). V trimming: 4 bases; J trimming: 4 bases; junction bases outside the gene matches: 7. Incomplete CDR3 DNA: TGTGCCAGCAGCCCTAGAGGCGGGAGGTACAATGAG. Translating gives CASSPRGGRYNE. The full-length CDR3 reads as CASSPRGGRYNEQFF.

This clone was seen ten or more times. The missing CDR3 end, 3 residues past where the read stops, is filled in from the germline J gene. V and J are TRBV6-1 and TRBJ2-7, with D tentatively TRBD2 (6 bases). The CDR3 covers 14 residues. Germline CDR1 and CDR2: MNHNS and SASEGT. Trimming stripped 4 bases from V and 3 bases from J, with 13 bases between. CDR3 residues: CASSALGDFYEQYF. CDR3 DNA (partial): TGTGCCAGCAGTGCCCTCGGGGACTTCTACGAG.

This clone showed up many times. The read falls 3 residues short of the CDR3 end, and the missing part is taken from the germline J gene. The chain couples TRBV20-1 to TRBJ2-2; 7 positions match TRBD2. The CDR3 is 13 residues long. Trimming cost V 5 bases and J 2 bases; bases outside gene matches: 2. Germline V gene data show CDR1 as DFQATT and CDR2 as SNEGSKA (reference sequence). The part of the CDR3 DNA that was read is TGCAGTGCTGAGCGGGAAAACACCGGGGAG. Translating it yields CSAERENTGE. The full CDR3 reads CSAERENTGELFF.

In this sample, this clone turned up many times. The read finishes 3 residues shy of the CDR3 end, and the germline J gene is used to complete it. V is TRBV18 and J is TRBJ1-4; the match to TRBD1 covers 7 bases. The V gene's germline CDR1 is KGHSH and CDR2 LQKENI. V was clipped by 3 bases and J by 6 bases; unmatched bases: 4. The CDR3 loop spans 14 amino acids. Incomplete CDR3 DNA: TGTGCCAGCTCACCGTCCGGGACAGATGAAAAA. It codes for CASSPSGTDEK. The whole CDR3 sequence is CASSPSGTDEKLFF. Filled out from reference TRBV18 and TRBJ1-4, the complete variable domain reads NAGVMQNPRHLVRRRGQEARLRCSPMKGHSHVYWYRQLPEEGLKFMVYLQKENIIDESGMPKERFSAEFPKEGPSILRIQQVVRGDSAAYFCASSPSGTDEKLFFGSGTQLSVL.

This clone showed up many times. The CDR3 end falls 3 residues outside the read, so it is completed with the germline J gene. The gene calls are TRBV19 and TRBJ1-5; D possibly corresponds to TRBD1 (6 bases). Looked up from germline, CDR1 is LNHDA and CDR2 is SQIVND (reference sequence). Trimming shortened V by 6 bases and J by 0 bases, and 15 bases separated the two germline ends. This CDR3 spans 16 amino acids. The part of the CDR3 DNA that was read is TGTGCCAGTAGCCACTCGCAGGGACATAGCAATCAGCCC. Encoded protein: CASSHSQGHSNQP. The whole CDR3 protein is CASSHSQGHSNQPQHF.

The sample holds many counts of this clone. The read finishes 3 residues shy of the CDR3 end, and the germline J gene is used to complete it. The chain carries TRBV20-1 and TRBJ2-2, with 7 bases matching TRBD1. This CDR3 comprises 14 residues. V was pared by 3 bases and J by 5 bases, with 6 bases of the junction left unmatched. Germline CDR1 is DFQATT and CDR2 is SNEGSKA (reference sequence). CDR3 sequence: CSARKGGDTGELFF. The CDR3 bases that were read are TGCAGTGCTAGGAAAGGGGGCGATACCGGGGAG.

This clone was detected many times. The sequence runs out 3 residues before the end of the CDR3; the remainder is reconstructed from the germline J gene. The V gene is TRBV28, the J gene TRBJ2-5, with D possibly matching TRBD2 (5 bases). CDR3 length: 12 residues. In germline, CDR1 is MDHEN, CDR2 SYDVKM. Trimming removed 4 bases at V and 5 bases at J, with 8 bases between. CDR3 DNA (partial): TGTGCCAGCAGTTCTGGCGGGGAGACC. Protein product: CASSSGGET. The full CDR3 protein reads CASSSGGETQYF.

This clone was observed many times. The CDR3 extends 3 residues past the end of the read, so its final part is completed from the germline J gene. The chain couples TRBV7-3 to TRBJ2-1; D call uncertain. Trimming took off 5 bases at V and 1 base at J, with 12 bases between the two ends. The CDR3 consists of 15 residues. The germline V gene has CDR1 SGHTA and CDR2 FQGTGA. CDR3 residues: CASSPQTSSYNEQFF. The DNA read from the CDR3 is TGTGCCAGCAGCCCTCAGACATCTTCCTACAATGAG.

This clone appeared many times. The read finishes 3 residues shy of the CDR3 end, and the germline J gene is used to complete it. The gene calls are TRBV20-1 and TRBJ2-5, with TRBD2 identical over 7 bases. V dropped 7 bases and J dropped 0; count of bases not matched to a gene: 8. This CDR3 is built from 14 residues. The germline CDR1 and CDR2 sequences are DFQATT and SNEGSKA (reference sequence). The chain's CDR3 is CSVAASGNQETQYF. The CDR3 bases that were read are TGCAGTGTCGCTGCTAGCGGCAACCAAGAGACC.

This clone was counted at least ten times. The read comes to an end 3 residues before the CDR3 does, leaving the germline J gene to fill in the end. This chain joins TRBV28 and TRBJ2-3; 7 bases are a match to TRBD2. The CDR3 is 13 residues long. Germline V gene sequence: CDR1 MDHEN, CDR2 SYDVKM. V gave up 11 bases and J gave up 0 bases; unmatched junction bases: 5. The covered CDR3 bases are TGTGCCGGCGGGAGAGGGAGCACAGATACG. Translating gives CAGGRGSTDT. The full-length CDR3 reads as CAGGRGSTDTQYF.

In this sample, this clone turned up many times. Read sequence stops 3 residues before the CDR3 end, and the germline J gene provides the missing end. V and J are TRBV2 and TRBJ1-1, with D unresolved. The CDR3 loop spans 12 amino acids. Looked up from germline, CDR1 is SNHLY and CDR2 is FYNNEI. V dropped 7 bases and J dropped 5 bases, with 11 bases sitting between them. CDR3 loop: CASNLVITEAFF. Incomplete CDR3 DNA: TGTGCCAGCAACTTGGTAATTACTGAA. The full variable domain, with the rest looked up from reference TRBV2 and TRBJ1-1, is EPEVTQTPSHQVTQMGQEVILRCVPISNHLYFYWYRQILGQKVEFLVSFYNNEISEKSEIFDDQFSVERPDGSNFTLKIRSTKLEDSAMYFCASNLVITEAFFGQGTRLTVV.

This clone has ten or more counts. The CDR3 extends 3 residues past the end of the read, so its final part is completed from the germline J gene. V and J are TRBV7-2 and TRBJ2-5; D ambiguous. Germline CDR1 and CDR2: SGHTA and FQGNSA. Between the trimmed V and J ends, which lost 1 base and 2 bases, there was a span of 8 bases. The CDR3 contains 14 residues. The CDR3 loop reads CASSLVLEQETQYF. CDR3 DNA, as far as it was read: TGTGCCAGCAGCTTAGTGCTAGAGCAAGAGACC.

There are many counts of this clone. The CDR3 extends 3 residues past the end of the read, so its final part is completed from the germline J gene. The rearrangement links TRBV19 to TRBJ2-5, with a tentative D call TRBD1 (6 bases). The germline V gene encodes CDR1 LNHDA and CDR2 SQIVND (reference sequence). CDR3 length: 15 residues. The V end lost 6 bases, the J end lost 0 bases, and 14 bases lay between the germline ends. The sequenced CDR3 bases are TGTGCCAGTAGCCAAGACCGGGACAACCAAGAGACC. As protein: CASSQDRDNQET. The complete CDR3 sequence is CASSQDRDNQETQYF. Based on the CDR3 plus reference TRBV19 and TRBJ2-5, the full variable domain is DGGITQSPKYLFRKEGQNVTLSCEQNLNHDAMYWYRQDPGQGLRLIYYSQIVNDFQKGDIAEGYSVSREKKESFPLTVTSAQKNPTAFYLCASSQDRDNQETQYFGPGTRLLVL.

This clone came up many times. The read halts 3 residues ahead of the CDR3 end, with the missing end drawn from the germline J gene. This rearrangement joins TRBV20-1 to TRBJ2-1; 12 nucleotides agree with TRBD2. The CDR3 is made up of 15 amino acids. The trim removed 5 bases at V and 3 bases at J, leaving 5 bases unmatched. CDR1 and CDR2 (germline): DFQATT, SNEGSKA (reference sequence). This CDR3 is CSAPQTSGSYNEQFF. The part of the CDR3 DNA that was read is TGCAGTGCTCCCCAGACTAGCGGGAGCTACAATGAG.

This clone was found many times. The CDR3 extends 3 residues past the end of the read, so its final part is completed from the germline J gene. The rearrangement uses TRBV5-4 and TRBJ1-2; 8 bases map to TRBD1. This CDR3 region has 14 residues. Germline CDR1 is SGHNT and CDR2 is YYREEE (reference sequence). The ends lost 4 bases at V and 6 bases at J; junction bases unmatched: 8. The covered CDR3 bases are TGTGCCAGCAGCGCCGGGACAGGCGGTCATGGC. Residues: CASSAGTGGHG. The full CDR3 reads CASSAGTGGHGYTF.

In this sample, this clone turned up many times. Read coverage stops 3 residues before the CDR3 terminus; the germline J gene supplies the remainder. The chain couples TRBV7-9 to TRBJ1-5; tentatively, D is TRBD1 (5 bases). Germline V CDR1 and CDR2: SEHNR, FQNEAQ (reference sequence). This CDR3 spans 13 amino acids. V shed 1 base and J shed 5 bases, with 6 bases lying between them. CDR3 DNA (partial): TGTGCCAGCAGCTTAGTAGGGGATCAGCCC. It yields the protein CASSLVGDQP. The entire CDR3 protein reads CASSLVGDQPQHF.

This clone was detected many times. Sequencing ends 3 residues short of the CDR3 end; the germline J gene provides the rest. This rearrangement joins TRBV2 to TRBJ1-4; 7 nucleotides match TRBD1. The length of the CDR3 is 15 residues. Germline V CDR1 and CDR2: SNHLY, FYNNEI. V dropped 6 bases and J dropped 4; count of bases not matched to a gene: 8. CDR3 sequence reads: CASSTTGDDNEKLFF. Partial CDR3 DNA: TGTGCCAGCAGCACCACAGGGGATGATAATGAAAAA.

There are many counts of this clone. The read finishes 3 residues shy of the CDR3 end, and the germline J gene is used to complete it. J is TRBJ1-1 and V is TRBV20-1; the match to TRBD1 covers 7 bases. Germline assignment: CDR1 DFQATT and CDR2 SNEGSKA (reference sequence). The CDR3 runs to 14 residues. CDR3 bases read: TGCAGTGCTAGAGATCAGGGGGTTTCCTACGAG. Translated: CSARDQGVSYE. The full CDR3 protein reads CSARDQGVSYEAFF.

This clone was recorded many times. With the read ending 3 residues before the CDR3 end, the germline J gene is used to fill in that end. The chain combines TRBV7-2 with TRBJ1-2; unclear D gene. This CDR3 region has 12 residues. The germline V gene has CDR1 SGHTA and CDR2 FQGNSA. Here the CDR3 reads CASSLGVGGYTF. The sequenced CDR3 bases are TGTGCCAGCAGCTTAGGGGTGGGCGGC.

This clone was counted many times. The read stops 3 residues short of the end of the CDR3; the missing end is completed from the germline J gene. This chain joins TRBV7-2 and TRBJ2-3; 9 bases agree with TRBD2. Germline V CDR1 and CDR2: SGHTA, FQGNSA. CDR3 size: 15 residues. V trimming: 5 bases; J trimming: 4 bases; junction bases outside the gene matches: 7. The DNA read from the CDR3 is TGTGCCAGCAGCGCTAGCGGGACACGGGCAGATACG. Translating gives CASSASGTRADT. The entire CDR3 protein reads CASSASGTRADTQYF.

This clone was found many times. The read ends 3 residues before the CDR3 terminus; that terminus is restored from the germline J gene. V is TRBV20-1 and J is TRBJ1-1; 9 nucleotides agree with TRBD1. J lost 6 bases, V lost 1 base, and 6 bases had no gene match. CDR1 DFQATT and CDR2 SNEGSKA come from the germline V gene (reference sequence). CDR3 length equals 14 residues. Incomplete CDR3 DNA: TGCAGTGCTAGAGGGTGGACAGGGGTGGCTGAA. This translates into CSARGWTGVAE. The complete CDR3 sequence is CSARGWTGVAEAFF.

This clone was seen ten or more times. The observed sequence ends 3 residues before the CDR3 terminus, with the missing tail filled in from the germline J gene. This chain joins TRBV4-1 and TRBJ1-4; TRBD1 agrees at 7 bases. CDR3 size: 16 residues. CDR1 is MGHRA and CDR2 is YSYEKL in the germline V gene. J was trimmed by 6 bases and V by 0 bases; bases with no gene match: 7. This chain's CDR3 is CASSQEPGQSYEKLFF. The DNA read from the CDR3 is TGCGCCAGCAGCCAAGAACCGGGACAGAGCTATGAAAAA.

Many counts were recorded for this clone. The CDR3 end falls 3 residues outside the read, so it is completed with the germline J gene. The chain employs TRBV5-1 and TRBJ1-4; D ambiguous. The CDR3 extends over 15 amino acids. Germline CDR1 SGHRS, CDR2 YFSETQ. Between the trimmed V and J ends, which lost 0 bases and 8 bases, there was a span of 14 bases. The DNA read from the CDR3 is TGCGCCAGCAGCTTGGATGTCGCGGCGGGGGAAAAA. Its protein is CASSLDVAAGEK. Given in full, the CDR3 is CASSLDVAAGEKLFF.

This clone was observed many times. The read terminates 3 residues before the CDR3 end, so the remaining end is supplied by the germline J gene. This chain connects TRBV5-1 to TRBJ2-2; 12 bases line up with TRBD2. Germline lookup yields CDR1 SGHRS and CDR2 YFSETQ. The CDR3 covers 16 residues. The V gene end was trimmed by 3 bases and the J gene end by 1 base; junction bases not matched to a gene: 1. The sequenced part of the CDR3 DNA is TGCGCCAGCAGCTGGGGACTAGCGGGGAACACCGGGGAG. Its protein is CASSWGLAGNTGE. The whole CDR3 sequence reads CASSWGLAGNTGELFF. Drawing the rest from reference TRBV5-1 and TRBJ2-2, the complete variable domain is KAGVTQTPRYLIKTRGQQVTLSCSPISGHRSVSWYQQTPGQGLQFLFEYFSETQRNKGNFPGRFSGRQFSNSRSEMNVSTLELGDSALYLCASSWGLAGNTGELFFGEGSRLTVL.